Detailed here is one T cell receptor (beta chain). Between the trimmed V and J ends, which lost 5 bases and 7 bases, there was a span of 17 bases. Germline CDR1 and CDR2: SGHTA and FQGNSA. The CDR3 loop spans 14 amino acids. This sample is part of a study of cytomegalovirus exposure and HLA in healthy donors. The PCR had 60 Vbeta and 13 Jbeta primers. Measured with immunoSEQ multiplex PCR; TCRdb has only the in-frame clones, and not every one. The table records about 82,000 clones, around 73% of them present only once. This receptor was taken from a man aged 45-65 years in good health and CMV-seronegative. The rearrangement links TRBV7-2 to TRBJ1-2; tentative D call: TRBD1 (6 bases). Source material: PBMCs. This CDR3 reads CASSPFQGRAGYTF. As DNA, the CDR3 is TGTGCCAGCAGCCCATTCCAGGGGAGGGCTGGCTACACCTTC.